Below, 22 T cell receptor beta chains from the same sample are listed, as sequenced in a study of CD8+ T cells in alopecia areata. Indicated treatment: oral pan-JAK inhibitor, 5-10 mg twice daily. cDNA reverse transcribed from extracted RNA served as the sequencing template. Assay used: immunoSEQ multiplex PCR; TCRdb lists only in-frame clones, some missing. The table shows approximately 210,000 clones, with 55% to 70% occurring only once. Here the sequenced sample was CD4+ T cells sorted from blood, taken at week 4, from a patient treated with tofacitinib. All receptors come from a human donor with alopecia areata.

The genes are TRBV4-3 and TRBJ1-2; D possibly corresponds to TRBD1 (6 bases). This CDR3 spans 15 amino acids. Germline CDR1 is LGHNA and CDR2 is YSLEER. V lost 5 bases to trimming and J lost 2 bases, with 15 bases between them. CDR3: CASSAQPGHNYGYTF. CDR3 in DNA: TGCGCCAGCAGCGCACAACCGGGACACAACTATGGCTACACCTTC.

J is TRBJ1-1 and V is TRBV7-2; D unresolved. Germline CDR1 reads SGHTA; CDR2 reads FQGNSA. This CDR3 has 13 residues. V lost 1 base to trimming and J lost 2 bases, with 5 bases between them. In DNA, the CDR3 is TGTGCCAGCAGCTTAGGATATAACACTGAAGCTTTCTTT. Protein sequence: CASSLGYNTEAFF.

The chain uses TRBV11-3 and TRBJ2-2; D unresolved. Trimming removed 5 bases from V and 2 bases from J, with 9 bases in between. Germline CDR1 reads SGHNT; CDR2 reads YENEEA. This CDR3 spans 14 amino acids. The CDR3 DNA reads TGTGCCAGCAGCCCCTGGGCAAACACCGGGGAGCTGTTTTTT. Translated, it gives CASSPWANTGELFF. The whole variable domain, remainder taken from reference TRBV11-3 and TRBJ2-2, is EAGVVQSPRYKIIEKKQPVAFWCNPISGHNTLYWYLQNLGQGPELLIRYENEEAVDDSQLPKDRFSAERLKGVDSTLKIQPAELGDSAVYLCASSPWANTGELFFGEGSRLTVL.

CDR3 sequence: CASSYGPNTEAFF. CDR3 DNA: TGTGCCAGCAGTTATGGCCCGAACACTGAAGCTTTCTTT. V is TRBV6-5 and J is TRBJ1-1; no reliable D call. The CDR3 spans 13 residues. Germline-derived CDR1 and CDR2 are MNHEY and SVGAGI. Trimming took off 3 bases at V and 1 base at J, with 6 bases between the two ends.

The rearrangement uses TRBV18 and TRBJ2-5; 8 bases agree with TRBD2. J lost 1 base, V lost 2 bases, and 6 bases had no gene match. Germline V gene lookup returns CDR1 KGHSH and CDR2 LQKENI. This CDR3 region has 16 residues. CDR3 DNA sequence: TGTGCCAGCTCACCAACAGCGGGGGAGCCCCAAGAGACCCAGTACTTC. It specifies CASSPTAGEPQETQYF.

V and J are TRBV2 and TRBJ2-1, with D maybe TRBD1 (5 bases). V was pared by 4 bases and J by 10 bases, with 14 bases between. From germline, CDR1 is SNHLY and CDR2 FYNNEI. CDR3 length equals 13 residues. CDR3 region: CASSGGQGNEQFF. Here the CDR3 DNA reads TGTGCCAGCAGTGGGGGCCAGGGTAACGAGCAGTTCTTC.

The rearrangement uses TRBV10-3 and TRBJ1-3; D gene uncertain. CDR1 is ENHRY and CDR2 is SYGVKD in the germline V gene. The V and J ends lost 3 bases and 3 bases respectively, with 3 bases between them. This CDR3 spans 12 amino acids. The CDR3 region is CAISDVGNTIYF. CDR3 nucleotides: TGTGCCATCAGTGACGTTGGAAACACCATATATTTT.

The chain links TRBV6-6 to TRBJ1-5; the match to TRBD1 covers 7 bases. Germline V gene sequence: CDR1 MNHNY, CDR2 SVGAGI (reference sequence). This CDR3 has 15 residues. The trim removed 8 bases at V and 3 bases at J, leaving 10 bases unmatched. This CDR3 is CASGGEGQINQPQHF. DNA of the CDR3: TGTGCCAGCGGGGGAGAGGGACAGATCAATCAGCCCCAGCATTTT.

This clone was seen only a few times. The rearrangement joins TRBV5-1 to TRBJ1-1, with 9 positions matching TRBD1. This CDR3 has 14 amino acids. Trimming took 3 bases from V and 2 from J; bases not matched to a gene: 2. In germline, CDR1 is SGHRS, CDR2 YFSETQ. Here the CDR3 reads CASSYTGGNTEAFF. As DNA, the CDR3 is TGCGCCAGCAGCTATACAGGGGGCAACACTGAAGCTTTCTTT.

This clone was detected a few times. V is TRBV4-2 and J is TRBJ2-7; 11 bases are shared with TRBD1. CDR1 is LGHNA, CDR2 YNFKEQ, per germline. V trimming: 0 bases; J trimming: 4 bases; junction bases outside the gene matches: 5. The CDR3 runs 16 residues. CDR3 loop: CASSQEGQGVTYEQYF. The CDR3 DNA follows: TGTGCCAGCAGCCAAGAGGGACAGGGGGTTACTTACGAGCAGTACTTC.

The table lists this clone with a few counts. This chain's CDR3 is CSARRDLYTGELFF. DNA of the CDR3: TGCAGCGCCAGGAGGGACCTCTACACCGGGGAGCTGTTTTTT. The rearrangement uses TRBV29-1 and TRBJ2-2; weak D call: TRBD2 (6 bases). Trimming took off 7 bases at V and 3 bases at J, with 15 bases between the two ends. The CDR3 length is 14 residues. Germline V gene lookup returns CDR1 SQVTM and CDR2 ANQGSEA.

The chain couples TRBV30 to TRBJ1-4; tentative D call: TRBD1 (6 bases). This CDR3 contains 16 residues. The V gene's germline CDR1 is GTSNPN and CDR2 SVGIG (reference sequence). V lost 0 bases to trimming and J lost 6 bases, with 17 bases between them. As DNA, the CDR3 is TGTGCCTGGAGTGTACAGGGATGGGGGTTGGATGAAAAACTGTTTTTT. Translated: CAWSVQGWGLDEKLFF. Supplemented by reference TRBV30 and TRBJ1-4, the full variable domain reads SQTIHQWPATLVQPVGSPLSLECTVEGTSNPNLYWYRQAAGRGLQLLFYSVGIGQISSEVPQNLSASRPQDRQFILSSKKLLLSDSGFYLCAWSVQGWGLDEKLFFGSGTQLSVL.

This chain joins TRBV2 and TRBJ2-3; 7 nucleotides agree with TRBD2. V shed 8 bases and J 0 bases; nucleotides not matched to a gene: 8. The CDR3 is 15 residues long. Germline lookup yields CDR1 SNHLY and CDR2 FYNNEI. CDR3 sequence reads: CASRWGGGSTDTQYF. The CDR3 DNA reads as TGTGCCAGCCGTTGGGGCGGGGGTAGCACAGATACGCAGTATTTT.

The chain combines TRBV2 with TRBJ1-6; tentatively, D is TRBD1 (6 bases). Germline CDR1 is SNHLY and CDR2 is FYNNEI. The CDR3 totals 13 residues. The germline V and J ends were trimmed by 7 bases and 7 bases, with 11 bases remaining between them. DNA for the CDR3: TGTGCCAGCATCGGGACACCAAATTCACCCCTCCACTTT. Protein: CASIGTPNSPLHF.

The CDR3: CASSQEHLEGSRGRAQYF. Here the CDR3 DNA reads TGCGCCAGCAGCCAAGAGCATCTCGAAGGGTCCAGGGGGCGAGCCCAGTACTTC. The genes are TRBV4-1 and TRBJ2-5; 8 bases fit TRBD1. CDR3 length equals 18 residues. V was pared by 0 bases and J by 9 bases, with 18 bases of the junction left unmatched. The germline V gene encodes CDR1 MGHRA and CDR2 YSYEKL.

The chain carries TRBV25-1 and TRBJ1-4; no reliable D call. Germline-derived CDR1 and CDR2 are MGHDK and SYGVNS. Between the trimmed V and J ends, which lost 4 bases and 4 bases, there was a span of 10 bases. The CDR3 runs 14 residues. The CDR3 DNA reads TGTGCCAGCAGTGTTGTGGGTGGTAATGAAAAACTGTTTTTT. It encodes CASSVVGGNEKLFF.

This chain uses TRBV19 with TRBJ2-7, with no clear D. V lost 9 bases, J lost 5 bases, and 20 bases lay in between. This CDR3 is 14 amino acids long. The germline gives CDR1 LNHDA, CDR2 SQIVND (reference sequence). In DNA, the CDR3 is TGTGCCAGCGCCGGCGGCGCAGTCCGGAACGAGCAGTACTTC. Encoded protein: CASAGGAVRNEQYF. Looking up the rest from reference TRBV19 and TRBJ2-7 gives the full variable domain: DGGITQSPKYLFRKEGQNVTLSCEQNLNHDAMYWYRQDPGQGLRLIYYSQIVNDFQKGDIAEGYSVSREKKESFPLTVTSAQKNPTAFYLCASAGGAVRNEQYFGPGTRLTVT.

This clone showed up just a few times. The chain's CDR3 is CAWSPSQFSSSYNSPLHF. The CDR3 DNA sequence: TGTGCCTGGAGCCCCAGCCAATTTTCGAGCTCCTATAATTCACCCCTCCACTTT. V gene TRBV30 combines with J gene TRBJ1-6; D gene uncertain. Deletions cut 3 bases from V and 0 bases from J, with 18 bases between. Germline lookup yields CDR1 GTSNPN and CDR2 SVGIG (reference sequence). The CDR3 consists of 18 residues.

The CDR3 bases are TGTGCCAGCAGCGTAGTCCGGGGGCTAGGGGTCACTGAAGCTTTCTTT. Translated, it gives CASSVVRGLGVTEAFF. The rearrangement joins TRBV9 to TRBJ1-1; D may be TRBD1 (6 bases). The CDR3 consists of 16 residues. V was trimmed by 0 bases and J by 4 bases, leaving 16 bases between them. CDR1 and CDR2 (germline): SGDLS, YYNGEE.

This chain joins TRBV2 and TRBJ2-3; 8 positions agree with TRBD1. CDR3 length equals 13 residues. Per the germline V gene, CDR1 is SNHLY and CDR2 is FYNNEI. J lost 5 bases, V lost 6 bases, and 4 bases had no gene match. CDR3 amino acids: CASSSGGEDTQYF. The CDR3 coding sequence is TGTGCCAGCAGCTCAGGGGGCGAAGATACGCAGTATTTT.

The gene calls are TRBV6-1 and TRBJ2-3, with 14 nucleotides matching TRBD2. CDR1 and CDR2 from the germline V gene are MNHNS and SASEGT. V lost 3 bases and J lost 2; bases outside the gene matches: 1. The length of the CDR3 is 16 residues. This CDR3 is CASSEGLAGVTDTQYF. CDR3 sequence (DNA): TGTGCCAGCAGTGAGGGACTAGCGGGGGTCACAGATACGCAGTATTTT.

The chain couples TRBV10-3 to TRBJ2-7, with TRBD1 matching over 7 bases. V was clipped by 6 bases and J by 3 bases; unmatched bases: 2. The CDR3 totals 12 residues. From germline, CDR1 is ENHRY and CDR2 SYGVKD. Here the CDR3 reads CAISDRVYEQYF. The DNA for the CDR3 is TGTGCCATCAGCGACAGGGTCTACGAGCAGTACTTC.